These 9 T cell receptor beta chains were all obtained from the same sample, sequenced in a study of blood T cell repertoires in COVID-19. Sequenced by immunoSEQ multiplex PCR; TCRdb stores in-frame clones only, minus some. The sample yields about 200,000 clones, 80% to 90% seen once. Source material: peripheral blood. These receptors all stem from a man in his forties or fifties with acute or convalescent COVID-19.

The CDR3 sequence: CASSRTGEKRGGSPLHF. CDR3 bases: TGCGCCAGCAGTCGGACAGGCGAAAAGCGAGGGGGTTCACCCCTCCACTTT. This chain uses TRBV10-2 with TRBJ1-6; 7 bases are a match to TRBD1. This CDR3 is 17 amino acids long. The V gene end was trimmed by 5 bases and the J gene end by 9 bases; junction bases not matched to a gene: 16. In germline, CDR1 is WSHSY, CDR2 SAAADI.

The genes are TRBV7-9 and TRBJ2-3; 11 bases are a match to TRBD2. V was clipped by 8 bases and J by 2 bases; unmatched bases: 9. The germline V gene has CDR1 SEHNR and CDR2 FQNEAQ (reference sequence). CDR3 length: 16 amino acids. CDR3 amino acids: CASPNSSGGHTDTQYF. The CDR3 DNA is TGTGCCAGCCCTAACTCTAGCGGGGGGCACACAGATACGCAGTATTTT.

The chain uses TRBV27 and TRBJ1-2; 7 positions match TRBD1. The CDR3 runs to 14 residues. V dropped 5 bases and J dropped 4; count of bases not matched to a gene: 7. CDR1 MNHEY and CDR2 SMNVEV come from the germline V gene (reference sequence). The CDR3 nucleotides read TGTGCCAGCAGTACGACAGGGTCGGGCTATGGCTACACCTTC. Amino acids: CASSTTGSGYGYTF.

The chain has TRBV28 and TRBJ1-2, with 8 bases lining up with TRBD1. Germline assignment: CDR1 MDHEN and CDR2 SYDVKM. Losses at the gene ends were 8 bases for V and 6 bases for J; bases not matched to a gene: 17. The CDR3 covers 16 residues. Here the CDR3 reads CASGLGGQVVFHGYTF. The DNA of the CDR3 is TGTGCCAGCGGACTCGGGGGACAGGTTGTTTTCCATGGCTACACCTTC.

The V and J genes are TRBV29-1 and TRBJ1-1, with unresolved D. The CDR3 covers 15 residues. CDR1 is SQVTM, CDR2 ANQGSEA, per germline. Trimming removed 4 bases from V and 0 bases from J, with 15 bases in between. The CDR3 region has the DNA TGCAGCGTTGGAGCAAGCTACCCTATGAACACTGAAGCTTTCTTT. It translates to CSVGASYPMNTEAFF.

The genes are TRBV6-1 and TRBJ2-5, with unresolved D. The CDR3 runs 14 residues. With 3 bases removed from V and 5 bases from J, the gap between germline ends came to 13 bases. Germline assignment: CDR1 MNHNS and CDR2 SASEGT. CDR3 sequence (DNA): TGTGCCAGCAGTGAGGGCCCCCGTGGGGAGACCCAGTACTTC. As protein: CASSEGPRGETQYF.

The chain has TRBV4-1 and TRBJ1-1; TRBD1 might be the D (5 bases). The germline V gene encodes CDR1 MGHRA and CDR2 YSYEKL. The CDR3 runs 14 residues. The germline V and J ends were trimmed by 0 bases and 7 bases, with 12 bases remaining between them. The CDR3 reads CASSQDWQGHEAFF. CDR3 DNA sequence: TGCGCCAGCAGCCAAGATTGGCAGGGCCATGAAGCTTTCTTT.

This clone was detected only once. V and J are TRBV7-2 and TRBJ2-1; 9 nucleotides match TRBD2. Per the germline V gene, CDR1 is SGHTA and CDR2 is FQGNSA. V lost 3 bases, J lost 4 bases, and 4 bases stayed unmatched. This CDR3 spans 15 amino acids. CDR3 sequence (DNA): TGTGCCAGCAGCTTTAGTAGCGGGGGTTACAATGAGCAGTTCTTC. Translated: CASSFSSGGYNEQFF.

V is TRBV23-1 and J is TRBJ2-1; 9 bases match TRBD2. TRBV23-1 is classed as an ORF, of uncertain function. There are 14 residues in the CDR3. Germline trimming cut 7 bases from V and 10 bases from J; bases unmatched to any gene: 11. Written as DNA, the CDR3 is TGCGCCAGCACCCCGGCTAGCGGGATCTGGGAGCAGTTCTTC. It is translated as CASTPASGIWEQFF.